The clone carrying this T cell receptor (beta chain) was detected ten times or more. Its antigen is currently unknown. With molecular barcodes, quantitative 5'-RACE was used to make the TCR beta libraries. TCRdb processed the 5' RACE reads anew with MiXCR; each CDR3 protein has one entry. The repertoire holds some 800,000 distinct CDR3 sequences, with over 9.5% as singletons. Germline V lookup: CDR1 MNHEY, CDR2 SVGEGT. This CDR3 region has 13 residues. Deletions cut 2 bases from V and 9 bases from J, with 14 bases between. This sample is drawn from a study of CD8 T cells in ankylosing spondylitis. Study-level points and caveats: Among TCR beta sequences, a motif of eight highly homologous variants appeared characteristic of ankylosing spondylitis blood.

The chain links TRBV6-2 or TRBV6-3 to TRBJ2-7; D is perhaps TRBD2 (5 bases). The sequenced material came from blood, either unsorted or a sorted T cell fraction (not recorded which). This sequence originates from a male donor with ankylosing spondylitis. The CDR3 here is CASSYLSLRVQYF. For the CDR3, the DNA is TGTGCCAGCAGTTACCTCTCGCTGCGGGTGCAGTACTTC.